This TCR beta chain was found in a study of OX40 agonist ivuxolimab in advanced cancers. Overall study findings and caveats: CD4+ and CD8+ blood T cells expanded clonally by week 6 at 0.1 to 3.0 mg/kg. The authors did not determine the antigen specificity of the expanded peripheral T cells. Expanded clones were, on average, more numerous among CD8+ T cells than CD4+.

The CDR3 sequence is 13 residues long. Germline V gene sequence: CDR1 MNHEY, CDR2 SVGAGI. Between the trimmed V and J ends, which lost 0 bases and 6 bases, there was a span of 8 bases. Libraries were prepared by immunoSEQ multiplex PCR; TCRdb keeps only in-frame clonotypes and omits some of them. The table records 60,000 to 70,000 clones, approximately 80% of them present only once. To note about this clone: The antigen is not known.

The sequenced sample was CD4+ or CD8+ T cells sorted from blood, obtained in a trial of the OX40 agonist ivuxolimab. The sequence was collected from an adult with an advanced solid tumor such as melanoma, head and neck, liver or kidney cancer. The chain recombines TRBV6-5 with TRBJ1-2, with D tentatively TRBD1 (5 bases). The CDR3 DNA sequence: TGTGCCAGCAGTTACTCGCGGGGCAATGGCTACACCTTC. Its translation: CASSYSRGNGYTF.